The rows below give T cell receptor beta chains drawn from one sample of a study of CD8+ T cells in alopecia areata. TCRdb's copy holds only in-frame clones and misses some; the assay was immunoSEQ multiplex PCR. This sample has roughly 150,000 clones, with around half found just once. The material sequenced was CD8+ T cells sorted from blood, taken at week 4, from a patient treated with tofacitinib. The receptors derive from a human donor with alopecia areata. Both conserved end residues are part of each CDR3. The order of the fields is V gene, J gene, clone size, D gene, CDR3 DNA, CDR3 protein. D genes are given only for firm matches. A row's size may be missing; if present it is once, few, many or a size class.

v_call: TRBV5-6; j_call: TRBJ2-4; clone_size: NA; d_call: NA; cdr3_nt: TGTGCCAGCAGCTCGGACAGCGAAAACATTCAGTACTTC; cdr3_aa: CASSSDSENIQYF
v_call: TRBV7-6; j_call: TRBJ1-2; clone_size: once; d_call: NA; cdr3_nt: TGTGCCAGCAGCTCCACCCCGACAGGATCGGATGGCTACACCTTC; cdr3_aa: CASSSTPTGSDGYTF
v_call: TRBV9; j_call: TRBJ1-1; clone_size: NA; d_call: TRBD1; cdr3_nt: TGTGCCAGCACCCTATACGCAGGGGGGAAGGCCGAAGCTTTCTTT; cdr3_aa: CASTLYAGGKAEAFF
v_call: TRBV27; j_call: TRBJ2-3; clone_size: NA; d_call: TRBD2; cdr3_nt: TGTGCCAGCAGTCCACTAGCGGGGCTGACAGATACGCAGTATTTT; cdr3_aa: CASSPLAGLTDTQYF
v_call: TRBV7-6; j_call: TRBJ2-1; clone_size: NA; d_call: NA; cdr3_nt: TGTGCCAGCAGCTTACTGATGGGGGGGCCACTTGAGCAGTTCTTC; cdr3_aa: CASSLLMGGPLEQFF
v_call: TRBV4-2; j_call: TRBJ1-4; clone_size: NA; d_call: NA; cdr3_nt: TGTGCCAGCACCGGACCTATACGAGAAAAACTGTTTTTT; cdr3_aa: CASTGPIREKLFF
v_call: TRBV6-4; j_call: TRBJ2-5; clone_size: NA; d_call: TRBD2; cdr3_nt: TGTGCCAGCAGAGCCGGGACTAGCGGGGGAAGGGTGGGAGAGACCCAGTACTTC; cdr3_aa: CASRAGTSGGRVGETQYF
v_call: TRBV7-9; j_call: TRBJ2-7; clone_size: NA; d_call: NA; cdr3_nt: TGTGCCAGCAGCTCCGGGGAGGCTTACTACGAGCAGTACTTC; cdr3_aa: CASSSGEAYYEQYF
v_call: TRBV7-6; j_call: TRBJ2-4; clone_size: NA; d_call: NA; cdr3_nt: TGTGCCAGCAGCTTAGGCCCGTGGGGCGCCAAAAACATTCAGTACTTC; cdr3_aa: CASSLGPWGAKNIQYF
v_call: TRBV2; j_call: TRBJ1-1; clone_size: NA; d_call: NA; cdr3_nt: TGTGCCAGCAGTGACTTGAGGGGCAGGGGCCGTCAGGAAGCTTTCTTT; cdr3_aa: CASSDLRGRGRQEAFF
v_call: TRBV2; j_call: TRBJ1-6; clone_size: NA; d_call: NA; cdr3_nt: TGTGCCAGCAGTGAATATCAGGGCAGCTCCTATAATTCACCCCTCCACTTT; cdr3_aa: CASSEYQGSSYNSPLHF
v_call: TRBV6-5; j_call: TRBJ1-2; clone_size: NA; d_call: NA; cdr3_nt: TGTGCCAGCAGTTCCCGTGGTTTCGCCGATCACTATGGCTACACCTTC; cdr3_aa: CASSSRGFADHYGYTF
v_call: TRBV7-9; j_call: TRBJ1-5; clone_size: NA; d_call: NA; cdr3_nt: TGTGCCAGCAGTACCGGGGGGAGCAATCAGCCCCAGCATTTT; cdr3_aa: CASSTGGSNQPQHF
v_call: TRBV30; j_call: TRBJ1-1; clone_size: NA; d_call: TRBD1; cdr3_nt: TGTGCCTGTACAGGGGGCACTGAAGCTTTCTTT; cdr3_aa: CACTGGTEAFF
v_call: TRBV6-1; j_call: TRBJ1-2; clone_size: once; d_call: TRBD1; cdr3_nt: TGTGCCAGCAGTGATCTGGACAGGGGGCCTTACGGCTACACCTTC; cdr3_aa: CASSDLDRGPYGYTF
v_call: TRBV6-5; j_call: TRBJ1-2; clone_size: NA; d_call: NA; cdr3_nt: TGTGCCAGCAGTTACGACGGCAGGGCTAACGATGGCTACACCTTC; cdr3_aa: CASSYDGRANDGYTF
v_call: TRBV27; j_call: TRBJ1-6; clone_size: NA; d_call: TRBD1; cdr3_nt: TGTGCCAGCAGTTTAACCGGGACAGGGTCTCCCCTCCACTTT; cdr3_aa: CASSLTGTGSPLHF
v_call: TRBV6-5; j_call: TRBJ2-4; clone_size: NA; d_call: TRBD2; cdr3_nt: TGTGCCAGCAGTACCGGACTAGCGGGGGACAAGTACTTC; cdr3_aa: CASSTGLAGDKYF
v_call: TRBV13; j_call: TRBJ2-1; clone_size: few; d_call: NA; cdr3_nt: TGTGCCAGCAGCTCCGGACAGCTGCGAAATGAGCAGTTCTTC; cdr3_aa: CASSSGQLRNEQFF
v_call: TRBV30; j_call: TRBJ2-5; clone_size: NA; d_call: NA; cdr3_nt: TGTGCATCAGGGGTTGTGGAGACCCAGTACTTC; cdr3_aa: CASGVVETQYF
v_call: TRBV2; j_call: TRBJ1-1; clone_size: few; d_call: NA; cdr3_nt: TGTGCCAGCAGTGATGGGGCAGCGGTGATCACTGAAGCTTTCTTT; cdr3_aa: CASSDGAAVITEAFF
v_call: TRBV27; j_call: TRBJ1-2; clone_size: NA; d_call: NA; cdr3_nt: TGTGCCAGCACAAATGGGTTTGGCTACACCTTC; cdr3_aa: CASTNGFGYTF